The rows below give T cell receptor beta chains drawn from one sample of a study of blood T cell repertoires in COVID-19. Clones were read by immunoSEQ multiplex PCR, and TCRdb kept only the in-frame ones, dropping some. In the table there are roughly 300,000 clones, 89% of which are singletons. The sequencing input was peripheral blood. These receptors were obtained from a woman in her twenties or thirties with COVID-19, enrolled during active disease. CDR3s include the opening cysteine and the closing phenylalanine or tryptophan. The D gene is left open where the match is weak. Clone size appears in some rows only: once, few, many, or a class for an expanded clone.

V gene: TRBV11-3
CDR3 length: 14
D gene: NA
J gene: TRBJ2-3
clone size: few
CDR3 DNA: TGTGCCAGCAGCCGCGGGGCTAGCACAGATACGCAGTATTTT
CDR3 protein: CASSRGASTDTQYF

V gene: TRBV19
CDR3 length: 15
D gene: TRBD1
J gene: TRBJ1-2
clone size: NA
CDR3 DNA: TGTGCCAGTAGTATAGGGGGCAGGGGGCTTGGTGGCTACACCTTC
CDR3 protein: CASSIGGRGLGGYTF

V gene: TRBV4-2
CDR3 length: 16
D gene: NA
J gene: TRBJ1-6
clone size: NA
CDR3 DNA: TGTGCCAGCAGCCAGCAGACAGAAGCCTATAATTCACCCCTCCACTTT
CDR3 protein: CASSQQTEAYNSPLHF

V gene: TRBV7-9
CDR3 length: 15
D gene: NA
J gene: TRBJ1-4
clone size: many
CDR3 DNA: TGTGCCAGCAGCTTAGATGCGGCAACTAATGAAAAACTGTTTTTT
CDR3 protein: CASSLDAATNEKLFF

V gene: TRBV14
CDR3 length: 14
D gene: NA
J gene: TRBJ2-7
clone size: medium-sized
CDR3 DNA: TGTGCCAGCAGCCAAGTAGGGGAAGTCTACGAGCAGTACTTC
CDR3 protein: CASSQVGEVYEQYF

V gene: TRBV6-5
CDR3 length: 11
D gene: NA
J gene: TRBJ1-2
clone size: NA
CDR3 DNA: TGTGCCAGCGGGAGGGGCAGTGGCTACACCTTC
CDR3 protein: CASGRGSGYTF

V gene: TRBV7-3
CDR3 length: 13
D gene: NA
J gene: TRBJ2-7
clone size: NA
CDR3 DNA: TGTGCCAGCAGCCAAGGGCTAGCTCGCGAGCAGTACTTC
CDR3 protein: CASSQGLAREQYF

V gene: TRBV29-1
CDR3 length: 12
D gene: NA
J gene: TRBJ1-2
clone size: NA
CDR3 DNA: TGCAGCGTCCAAACAGGGAGCTATGGCTACACCTTC
CDR3 protein: CSVQTGSYGYTF

V gene: TRBV7-2
CDR3 length: 16
D gene: NA
J gene: TRBJ2-6
clone size: NA
CDR3 DNA: TGTGCCAGCAGCTACTACAGGGTCTCTGGGGCCAACGTCCTGACTTTC
CDR3 protein: CASSYYRVSGANVLTF

V gene: TRBV30
CDR3 length: 14
D gene: TRBD2
J gene: TRBJ2-7
clone size: NA
CDR3 DNA: TGTGCCTGGACCACAGGGACTAGAGTCTACGAGCAGTACTTC
CDR3 protein: CAWTTGTRVYEQYF

V gene: TRBV5-1
CDR3 length: 16
D gene: NA
J gene: TRBJ2-3
clone size: NA
CDR3 DNA: TGCGCCAGCAGCTCTCGGTGGGGGGAAATAACAGATACGCAGTATTTT
CDR3 protein: CASSSRWGEITDTQYF

V gene: TRBV5-1
CDR3 length: 14
D gene: TRBD1
J gene: TRBJ2-2
clone size: NA
CDR3 DNA: TGCGCCAGCGGGCCGGGACAGGGTACCGGGGAGCTGTTTTTT
CDR3 protein: CASGPGQGTGELFF

V gene: TRBV2
CDR3 length: 15
D gene: TRBD1
J gene: TRBJ1-5
clone size: NA
CDR3 DNA: TGTGCCAGCTCCCGGACAGGGGGAGGCAATCAGCCCCAGCATTTT
CDR3 protein: CASSRTGGGNQPQHF

V gene: TRBV6-2/TRBV6-3
CDR3 length: 14
D gene: TRBD1
J gene: TRBJ1-1
clone size: NA
CDR3 DNA: TGTGCCAGCAGTTACGGACAGGGGGCGACTGAAGCTTTCTTT
CDR3 protein: CASSYGQGATEAFF

V gene: TRBV27
CDR3 length: 15
D gene: NA
J gene: TRBJ1-6
clone size: NA
CDR3 DNA: TGTGCCAGCAGTTTAGGTTCAGGGGCTAATTCACCCCTCCACTTT
CDR3 protein: CASSLGSGANSPLHF

V gene: TRBV5-1
CDR3 length: 13
D gene: TRBD1
J gene: TRBJ2-7
clone size: NA
CDR3 DNA: TGCGCCAGCACCTCAGGGGGCTTAGACGAGCAGTACTTC
CDR3 protein: CASTSGGLDEQYF

V gene: TRBV7-8
CDR3 length: 14
D gene: TRBD1
J gene: TRBJ1-3
clone size: NA
CDR3 DNA: TGTGCCAGCCGAACAGGGGGCGGTCGGAACACCATATATTTT
CDR3 protein: CASRTGGGRNTIYF

V gene: TRBV5-1
CDR3 length: 14
D gene: NA
J gene: TRBJ2-1
clone size: NA
CDR3 DNA: TGCGCCAGCAGCCTCGAGGGGACAAACTATGAGCAGTTCTTC
CDR3 protein: CASSLEGTNYEQFF

V gene: TRBV3-1/TRBV3-2
CDR3 length: 15
D gene: NA
J gene: TRBJ1-5
clone size: NA
CDR3 DNA: TGTGCCAGCAGCGAGACTTTCGGGGACAATCAGCCCCAGCATTTT
CDR3 protein: CASSETFGDNQPQHF

V gene: TRBV6-1
CDR3 length: 14
D gene: TRBD1
J gene: TRBJ2-2
clone size: NA
CDR3 DNA: TGTGCCAGCAGATCGACAGGGGCGCACGGGGAGCTGTTTTTT
CDR3 protein: CASRSTGAHGELFF

V gene: TRBV7-8
CDR3 length: 17
D gene: NA
J gene: TRBJ2-1
clone size: NA
CDR3 DNA: TGTGCCAGCAGCTCCTACGTCGACAGGCGCGTGAACAATGAGCAGTTCTTC
CDR3 protein: CASSSYVDRRVNNEQFF

V gene: TRBV7-2
CDR3 length: 15
D gene: TRBD2
J gene: TRBJ2-4
clone size: NA
CDR3 DNA: TGTGCCAGCAGCCAGCGGGGGGGCTATGGGGACATTCAGTACTTC
CDR3 protein: CASSQRGGYGDIQYF

V gene: TRBV2
CDR3 length: 15
D gene: NA
J gene: TRBJ1-1
clone size: NA
CDR3 DNA: TGTGCCAGCAGCCGTAGGGGCGGAGTGAACACTGAAGCTTTCTTT
CDR3 protein: CASSRRGGVNTEAFF

V gene: TRBV5-5
CDR3 length: 16
D gene: TRBD1
J gene: TRBJ2-3
clone size: NA
CDR3 DNA: TGTGCCAGCAGCATAGGACGGACAGGGAGCTCAGATACGCAGTATTTT
CDR3 protein: CASSIGRTGSSDTQYF

V gene: TRBV12-2
CDR3 length: 17
D gene: NA
J gene: TRBJ2-1
clone size: NA
CDR3 DNA: TGTGCAAGTCGCTTAGTCGGACAAACGGTGGGGTACAATGAGCAGTTCTTC
CDR3 protein: CASRLVGQTVGYNEQFF

V gene: TRBV4-1
CDR3 length: 15
D gene: NA
J gene: TRBJ1-2
clone size: NA
CDR3 DNA: TGCGCCAGCAGCCTAAACAGGGACCCTAACTATGGCTACACCTTC
CDR3 protein: CASSLNRDPNYGYTF

V gene: TRBV18
CDR3 length: 15
D gene: NA
J gene: TRBJ2-7
clone size: NA
CDR3 DNA: TGTGCCAGCTCACGCGGGACAGATTACTCCTACGAGCAGTACTTC
CDR3 protein: CASSRGTDYSYEQYF

V gene: TRBV2
CDR3 length: 15
D gene: TRBD2
J gene: TRBJ2-1
clone size: NA
CDR3 DNA: TGTGCCAGCAGTGAAATAGCGGGACCGAACAATGAGCAGTTCTTC
CDR3 protein: CASSEIAGPNNEQFF

V gene: TRBV6-6
CDR3 length: 14
D gene: TRBD1
J gene: TRBJ2-5
clone size: NA
CDR3 DNA: TGTGCCAGCAGACCCGGGACAGTACAAGAGACCCAGTACTTC
CDR3 protein: CASRPGTVQETQYF